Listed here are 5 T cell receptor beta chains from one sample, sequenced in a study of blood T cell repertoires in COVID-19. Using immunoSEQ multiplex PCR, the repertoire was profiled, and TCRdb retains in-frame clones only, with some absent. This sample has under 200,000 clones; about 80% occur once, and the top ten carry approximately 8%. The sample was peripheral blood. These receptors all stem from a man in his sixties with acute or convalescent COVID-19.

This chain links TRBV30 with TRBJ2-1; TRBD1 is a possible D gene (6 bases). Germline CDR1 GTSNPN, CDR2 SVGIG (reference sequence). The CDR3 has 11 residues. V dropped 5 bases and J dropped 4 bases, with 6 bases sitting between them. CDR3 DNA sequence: TGTGCCTGGGGACAGTACAATGAGCAGTTCTTC. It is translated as CAWGQYNEQFF.

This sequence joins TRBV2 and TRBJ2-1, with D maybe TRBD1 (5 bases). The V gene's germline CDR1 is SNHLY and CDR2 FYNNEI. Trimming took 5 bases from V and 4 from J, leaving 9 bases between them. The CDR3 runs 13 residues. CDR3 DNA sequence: TGTGCCAGCAGTATAGACAGTTACAATGAGCAGTTCTTC. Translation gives CASSIDSYNEQFF. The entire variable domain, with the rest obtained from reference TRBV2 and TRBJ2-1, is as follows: EPEVTQTPSHQVTQMGQEVILRCVPISNHLYFYWYRQILGQKVEFLVSFYNNEISEKSEIFDDQFSVERPDGSNFTLKIRSTKLEDSAMYFCASSIDSYNEQFFGPGTRLTVL.

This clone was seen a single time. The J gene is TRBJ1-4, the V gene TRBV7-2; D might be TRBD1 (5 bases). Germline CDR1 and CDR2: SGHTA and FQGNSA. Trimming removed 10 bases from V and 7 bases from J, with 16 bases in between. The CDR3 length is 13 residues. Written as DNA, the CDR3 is TGTGCCACCAACGGGGGGTATGGTGAAAAACTGTTTTTT. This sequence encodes CATNGGYGEKLFF.

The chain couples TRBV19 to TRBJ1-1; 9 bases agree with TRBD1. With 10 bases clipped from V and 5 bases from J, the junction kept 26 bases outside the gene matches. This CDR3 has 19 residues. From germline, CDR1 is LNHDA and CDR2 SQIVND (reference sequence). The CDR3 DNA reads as TGTGCCACCCGAAGGGCCCAAACAGGGGGCCATCAGCTCCTAACTGAAGCTTTCTTT. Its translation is CATRRAQTGGHQLLTEAFF.

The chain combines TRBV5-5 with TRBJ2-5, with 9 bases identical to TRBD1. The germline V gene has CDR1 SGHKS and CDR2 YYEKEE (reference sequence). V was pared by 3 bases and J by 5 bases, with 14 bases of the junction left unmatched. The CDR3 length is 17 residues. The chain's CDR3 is CASSSGTGFGPRETQYF. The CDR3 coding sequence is TGTGCCAGCAGCTCCGGGACAGGGTTTGGGCCCCGCGAGACCCAGTACTTC.